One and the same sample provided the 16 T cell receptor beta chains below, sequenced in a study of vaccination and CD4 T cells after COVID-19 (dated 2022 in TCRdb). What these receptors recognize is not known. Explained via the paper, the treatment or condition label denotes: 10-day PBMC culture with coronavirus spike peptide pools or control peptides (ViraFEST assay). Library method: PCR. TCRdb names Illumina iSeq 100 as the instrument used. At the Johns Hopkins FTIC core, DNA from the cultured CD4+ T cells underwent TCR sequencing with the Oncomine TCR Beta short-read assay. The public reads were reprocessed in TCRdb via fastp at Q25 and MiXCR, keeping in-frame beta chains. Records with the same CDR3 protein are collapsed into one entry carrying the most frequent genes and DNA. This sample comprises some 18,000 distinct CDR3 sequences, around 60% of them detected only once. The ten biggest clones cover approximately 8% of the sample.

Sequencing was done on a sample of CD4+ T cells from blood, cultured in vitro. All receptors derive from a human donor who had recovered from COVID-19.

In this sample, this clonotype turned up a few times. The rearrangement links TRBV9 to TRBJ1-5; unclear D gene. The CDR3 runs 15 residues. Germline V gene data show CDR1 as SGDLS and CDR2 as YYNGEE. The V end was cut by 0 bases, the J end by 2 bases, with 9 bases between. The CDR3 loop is CASSVEVLGNQPQHF. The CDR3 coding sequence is TGTGCCAGCAGCGTAGAGGTTTTAGGCAATCAGCCCCAGCATTTT.

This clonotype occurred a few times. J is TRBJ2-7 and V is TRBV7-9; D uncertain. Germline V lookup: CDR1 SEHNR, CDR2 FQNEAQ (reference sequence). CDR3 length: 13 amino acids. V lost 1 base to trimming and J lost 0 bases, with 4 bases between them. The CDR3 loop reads CASSLGHSYEQYF. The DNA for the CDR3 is TGTGCCAGCAGCTTAGGACACTCCTACGAGCAGTACTTC.

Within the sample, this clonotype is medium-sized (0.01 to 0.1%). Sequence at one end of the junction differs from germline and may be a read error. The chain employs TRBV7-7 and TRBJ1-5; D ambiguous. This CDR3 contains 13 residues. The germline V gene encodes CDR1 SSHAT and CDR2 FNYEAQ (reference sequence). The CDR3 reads CASSLDFNQPQHF. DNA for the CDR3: TGTGCTAGCAGCTTGGATTTCAATCAGCCCCAGCATTTT.

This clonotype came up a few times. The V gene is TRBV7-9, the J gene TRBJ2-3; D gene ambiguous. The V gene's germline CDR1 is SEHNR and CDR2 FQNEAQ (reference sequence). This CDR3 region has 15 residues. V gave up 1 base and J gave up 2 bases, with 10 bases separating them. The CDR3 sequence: CASSLDGRFTDTQYF. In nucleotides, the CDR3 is TGTGCCAGCAGCTTAGACGGCCGCTTCACAGATACGCAGTATTTT.

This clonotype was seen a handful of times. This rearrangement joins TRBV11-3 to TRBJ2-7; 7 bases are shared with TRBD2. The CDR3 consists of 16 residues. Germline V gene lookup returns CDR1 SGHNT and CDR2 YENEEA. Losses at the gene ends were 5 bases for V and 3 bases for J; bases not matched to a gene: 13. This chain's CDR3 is CASSRSSGQTVYEQYF. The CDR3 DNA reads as TGTGCCAGCAGCCGATCTAGCGGTCAAACGGTCTACGAGCAGTACTTC. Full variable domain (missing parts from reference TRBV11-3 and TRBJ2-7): EAGVVQSPRYKIIEKKQPVAFWCNPISGHNTLYWYLQNLGQGPELLIRYENEEAVDDSQLPKDRFSAERLKGVDSTLKIQPAELGDSAVYLCASSRSSGQTVYEQYFGPGTRLTVT.

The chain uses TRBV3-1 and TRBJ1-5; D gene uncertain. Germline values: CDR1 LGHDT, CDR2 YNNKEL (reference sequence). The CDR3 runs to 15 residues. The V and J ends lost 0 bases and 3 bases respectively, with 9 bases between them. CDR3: CASSQESGDNQPQHF. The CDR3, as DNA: TGTGCCAGCAGCCAAGAATCCGGGGACAATCAGCCCCAGCATTTT. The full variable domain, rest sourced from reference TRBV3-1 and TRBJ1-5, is DTAVSQTPKYLVTQMGNDKSIKCEQNLGHDTMYWYKQDSKKFLKIMFSYNNKELIINETVPNRFSPKSPDKAHLNLHINSLELGDSAVYFCASSQESGDNQPQHFGDGTRLSIL.

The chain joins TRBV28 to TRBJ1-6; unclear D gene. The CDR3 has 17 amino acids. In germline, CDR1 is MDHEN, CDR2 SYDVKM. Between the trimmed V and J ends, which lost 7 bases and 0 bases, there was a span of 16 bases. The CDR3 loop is CASTAVGQSSYNSPLHF. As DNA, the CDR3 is TGTGCCAGCACCGCAGTAGGTCAGAGCTCCTATAATTCACCCCTCCACTTT.

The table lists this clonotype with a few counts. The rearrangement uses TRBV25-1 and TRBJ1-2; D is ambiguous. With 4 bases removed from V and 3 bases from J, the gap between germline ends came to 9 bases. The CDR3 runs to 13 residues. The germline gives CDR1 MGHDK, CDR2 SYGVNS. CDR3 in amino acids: CASSVATHYGYTF. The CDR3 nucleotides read TGTGCCAGCAGTGTAGCGACTCACTATGGCTACACCTTC.

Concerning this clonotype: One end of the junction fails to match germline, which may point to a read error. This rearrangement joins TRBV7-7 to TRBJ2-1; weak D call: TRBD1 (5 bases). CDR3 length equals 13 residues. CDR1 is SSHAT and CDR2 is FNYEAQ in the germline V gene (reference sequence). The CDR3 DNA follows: TGTGCTAGCAGCTTAAGGGGAAGCAATGAGCAGTTCTTC. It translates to CASSLRGSNEQFF.

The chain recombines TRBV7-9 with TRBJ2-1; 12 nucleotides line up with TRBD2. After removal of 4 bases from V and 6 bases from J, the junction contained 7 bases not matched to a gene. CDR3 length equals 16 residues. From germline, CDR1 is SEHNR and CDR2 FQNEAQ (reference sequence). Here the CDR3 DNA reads TGTGCCAGCAGCTCCCGACTAGCGGGAGAGGCCAATGAGCAGTTCTTC. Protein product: CASSSRLAGEANEQFF.

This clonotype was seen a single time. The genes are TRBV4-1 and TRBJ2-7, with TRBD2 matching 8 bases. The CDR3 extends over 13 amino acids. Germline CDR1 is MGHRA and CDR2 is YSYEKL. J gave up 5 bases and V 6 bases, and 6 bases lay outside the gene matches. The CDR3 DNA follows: TGCGCCAGCAGAAGGACTAGCACAAACGAGCAGTACTTC. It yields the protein CASRRTSTNEQYF.

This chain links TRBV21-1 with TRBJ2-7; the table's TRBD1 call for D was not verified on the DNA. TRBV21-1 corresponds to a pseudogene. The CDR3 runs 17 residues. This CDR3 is CASSKEARDRGCYEQYF. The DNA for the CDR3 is TGTGCCAGCAGCAAAGAGGCTCGGGACAGAGGGTGCTACGAGCAGTACTTC.

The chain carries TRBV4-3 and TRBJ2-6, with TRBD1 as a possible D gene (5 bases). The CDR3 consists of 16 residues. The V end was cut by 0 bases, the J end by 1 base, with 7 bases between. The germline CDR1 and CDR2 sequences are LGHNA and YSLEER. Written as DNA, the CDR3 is TGCGCCAGCAGCCAAGAAGGGGTATCTGGGGCCAACGTCCTGACTTTC. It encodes CASSQEGVSGANVLTF.

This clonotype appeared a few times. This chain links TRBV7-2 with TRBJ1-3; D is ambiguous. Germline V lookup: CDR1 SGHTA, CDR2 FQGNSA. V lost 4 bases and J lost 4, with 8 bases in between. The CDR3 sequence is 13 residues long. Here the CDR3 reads CASSWRRGNTIYF. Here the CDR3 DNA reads TGTGCCAGCAGCTGGCGGCGCGGAAACACCATATATTTT.

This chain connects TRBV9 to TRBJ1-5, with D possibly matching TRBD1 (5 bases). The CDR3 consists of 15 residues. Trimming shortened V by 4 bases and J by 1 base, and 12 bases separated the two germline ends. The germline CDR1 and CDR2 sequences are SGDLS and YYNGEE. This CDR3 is CASSLGGNSNQPQHF. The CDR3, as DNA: TGTGCCAGCAGCCTTGGGGGGAACAGCAATCAGCCCCAGCATTTT.

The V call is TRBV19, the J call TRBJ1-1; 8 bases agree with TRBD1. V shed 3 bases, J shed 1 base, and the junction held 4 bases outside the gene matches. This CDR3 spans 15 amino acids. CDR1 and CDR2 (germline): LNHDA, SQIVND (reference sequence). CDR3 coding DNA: TGTGCCAGTAGTATTGGACAGGGAACGAACACTGAAGCTTTCTTT. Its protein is CASSIGQGTNTEAFF.